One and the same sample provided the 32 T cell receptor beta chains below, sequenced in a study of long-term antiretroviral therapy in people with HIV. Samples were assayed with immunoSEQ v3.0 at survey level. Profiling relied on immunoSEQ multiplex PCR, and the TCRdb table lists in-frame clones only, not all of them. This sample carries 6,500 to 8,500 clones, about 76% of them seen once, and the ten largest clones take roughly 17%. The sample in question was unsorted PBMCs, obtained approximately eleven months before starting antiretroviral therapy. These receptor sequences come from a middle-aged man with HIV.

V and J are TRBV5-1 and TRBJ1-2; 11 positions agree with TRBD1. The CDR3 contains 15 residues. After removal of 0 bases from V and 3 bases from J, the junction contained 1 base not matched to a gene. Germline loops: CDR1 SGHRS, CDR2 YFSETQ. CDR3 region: CASSLGTGGDYGYTF. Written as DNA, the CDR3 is TGCGCCAGCAGCTTGGGGACAGGGGGCGACTATGGCTACACCTTC.

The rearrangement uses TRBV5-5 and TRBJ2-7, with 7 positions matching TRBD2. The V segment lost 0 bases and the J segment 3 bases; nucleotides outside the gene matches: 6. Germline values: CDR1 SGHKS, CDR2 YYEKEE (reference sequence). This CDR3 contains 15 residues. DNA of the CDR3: TGTGCCAGCAGCTTGGTACCGGGACTACACTACGAGCAGTACTTC. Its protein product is CASSLVPGLHYEQYF.

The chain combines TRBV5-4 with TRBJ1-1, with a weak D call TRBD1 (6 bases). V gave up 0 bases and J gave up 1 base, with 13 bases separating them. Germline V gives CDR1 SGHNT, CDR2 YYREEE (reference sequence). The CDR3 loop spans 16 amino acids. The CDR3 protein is CASSLAPRTANTEAFF. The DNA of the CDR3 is TGTGCCAGCAGCTTGGCCCCTCGGACAGCGAACACTGAAGCTTTCTTT.

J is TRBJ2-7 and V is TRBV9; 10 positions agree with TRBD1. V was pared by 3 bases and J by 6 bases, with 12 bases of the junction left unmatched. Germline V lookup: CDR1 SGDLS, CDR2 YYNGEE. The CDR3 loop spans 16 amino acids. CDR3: CASSAASGTGAVEQYF. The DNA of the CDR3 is TGTGCCAGCAGCGCAGCCTCCGGGACAGGGGCCGTCGAGCAGTACTTC. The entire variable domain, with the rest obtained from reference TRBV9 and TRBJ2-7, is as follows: DSGVTQTPKHLITATGQRVTLRCSPRSGDLSVYWYQQSLDQGLQFLIQYYNGEERAKGNILERFSAQQFPDLHSELNLSSLELGDSALYFCASSAASGTGAVEQYFGPGTRLTVT.

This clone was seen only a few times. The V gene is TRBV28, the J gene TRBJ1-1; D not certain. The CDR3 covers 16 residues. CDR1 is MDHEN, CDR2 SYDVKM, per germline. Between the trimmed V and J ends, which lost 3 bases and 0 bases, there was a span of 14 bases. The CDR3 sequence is CASSFGGAGLNTEAFF. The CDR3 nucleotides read TGTGCCAGCAGTTTCGGAGGTGCAGGACTGAACACTGAAGCTTTCTTT.

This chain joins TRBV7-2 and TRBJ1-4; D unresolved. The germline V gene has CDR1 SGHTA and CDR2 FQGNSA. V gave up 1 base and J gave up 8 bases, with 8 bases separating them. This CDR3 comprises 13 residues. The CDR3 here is CASSLGPIEKLFF. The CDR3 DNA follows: TGTGCCAGCAGCTTAGGGCCCATAGAAAAACTGTTTTTT.

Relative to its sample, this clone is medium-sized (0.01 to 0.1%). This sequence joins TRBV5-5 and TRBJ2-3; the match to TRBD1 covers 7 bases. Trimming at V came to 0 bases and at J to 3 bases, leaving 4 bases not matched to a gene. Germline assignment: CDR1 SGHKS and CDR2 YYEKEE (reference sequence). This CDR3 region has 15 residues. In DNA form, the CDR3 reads TGTGCCAGCAGCTTGGAAACAGGGGAGACAGATACGCAGTATTTT. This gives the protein CASSLETGETDTQYF.

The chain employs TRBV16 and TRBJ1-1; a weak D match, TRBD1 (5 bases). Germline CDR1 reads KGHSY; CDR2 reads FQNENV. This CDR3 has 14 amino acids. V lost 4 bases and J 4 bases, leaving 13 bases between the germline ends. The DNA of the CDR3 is TGTGCCAGCAGCCCTACAGGAGTTGCCACTGAAGCTTTCTTT. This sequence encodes CASSPTGVATEAFF.

The CDR3 sequence: CASSLDFSGQYF. The CDR3 DNA reads as TGTGCCAGCAGCTTGGATTTCTCCGGGCAGTACTTC. The genes are TRBV5-4 and TRBJ2-7; D is unresolved. V lost 0 bases to trimming and J lost 9 bases, with 10 bases between them. The CDR3 contains 12 residues. Looked up from germline, CDR1 is SGHNT and CDR2 is YYREEE (reference sequence).

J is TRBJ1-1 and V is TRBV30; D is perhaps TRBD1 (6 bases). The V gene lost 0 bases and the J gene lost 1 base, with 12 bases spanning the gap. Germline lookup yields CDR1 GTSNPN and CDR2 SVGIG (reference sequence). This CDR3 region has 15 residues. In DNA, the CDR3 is TGTGCCTGGAGTGTCAAGGGGGGGACGAACACTGAAGCTTTCTTT. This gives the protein CAWSVKGGTNTEAFF.

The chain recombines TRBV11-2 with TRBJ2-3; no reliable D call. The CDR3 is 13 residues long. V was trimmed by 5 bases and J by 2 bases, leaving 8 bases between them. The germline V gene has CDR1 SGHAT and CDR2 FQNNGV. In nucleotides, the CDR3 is TGTGCCAGCAGCCACGGGCCCACAGATACGCAGTATTTT. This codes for CASSHGPTDTQYF. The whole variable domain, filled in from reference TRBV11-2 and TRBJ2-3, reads EAGVAQSPRYKIIEKRQSVAFWCNPISGHATLYWYQQILGQGPKLLIQFQNNGVVDDSQLPKDRFSAERLKGVDSTLKIQPAKLEDSAVYLCASSHGPTDTQYFGPGTRLTVL.

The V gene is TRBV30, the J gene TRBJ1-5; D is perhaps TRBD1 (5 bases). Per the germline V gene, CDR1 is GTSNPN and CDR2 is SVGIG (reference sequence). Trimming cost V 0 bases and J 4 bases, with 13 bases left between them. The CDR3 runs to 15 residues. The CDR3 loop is CAWSVGGTNNQPQHF. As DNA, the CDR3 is TGTGCCTGGAGTGTTGGGGGGACCAATAATCAGCCCCAGCATTTT.

The CDR3 loop reads CASSPRGLENIQYF. The CDR3, as DNA: TGTGCCAGCAGTCCCCGTGGACTGGAAAACATTCAGTACTTC. This chain links TRBV25-1 with TRBJ2-4, with D maybe TRBD2 (5 bases). The CDR3 is made up of 14 amino acids. In germline, CDR1 is MGHDK, CDR2 SYGVNS. The V end was cut by 5 bases, the J end by 5 bases, with 13 bases between.

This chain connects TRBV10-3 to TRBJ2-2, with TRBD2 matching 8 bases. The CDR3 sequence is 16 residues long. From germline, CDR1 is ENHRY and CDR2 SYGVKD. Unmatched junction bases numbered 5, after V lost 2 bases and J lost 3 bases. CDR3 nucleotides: TGTGCCATCAGTGAGGGCCAGCGGGGGTACACCGGGGAGCTGTTTTTT. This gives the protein CAISEGQRGYTGELFF.

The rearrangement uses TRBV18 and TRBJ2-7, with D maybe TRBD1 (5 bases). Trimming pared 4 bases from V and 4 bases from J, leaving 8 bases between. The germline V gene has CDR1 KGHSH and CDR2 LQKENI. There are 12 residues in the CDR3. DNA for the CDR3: TGTGCCAGCTCACGAAAGGGGTACGAGCAGTACTTC. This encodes CASSRKGYEQYF.

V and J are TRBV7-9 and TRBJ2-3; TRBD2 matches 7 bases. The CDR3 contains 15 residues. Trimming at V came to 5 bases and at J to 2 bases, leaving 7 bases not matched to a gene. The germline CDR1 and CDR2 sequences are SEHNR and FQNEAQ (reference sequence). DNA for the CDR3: TGTGCCAGCAGCCTTGCGGGGGTCCTCACAGATACGCAGTATTTT. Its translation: CASSLAGVLTDTQYF.

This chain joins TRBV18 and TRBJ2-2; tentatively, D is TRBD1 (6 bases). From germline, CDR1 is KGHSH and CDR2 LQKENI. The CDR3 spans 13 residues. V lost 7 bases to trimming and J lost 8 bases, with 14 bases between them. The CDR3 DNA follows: TGTGCCAGCTGGACGGACAGCCCTGGGGAGCTGTTTTTT. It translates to CASWTDSPGELFF.

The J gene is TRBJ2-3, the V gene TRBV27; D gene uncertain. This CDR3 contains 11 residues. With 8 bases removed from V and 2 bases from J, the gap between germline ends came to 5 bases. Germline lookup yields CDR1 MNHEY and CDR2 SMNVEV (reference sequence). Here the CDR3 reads CASGDTDTQYF. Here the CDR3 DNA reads TGTGCCAGCGGCGACACAGATACGCAGTATTTT.

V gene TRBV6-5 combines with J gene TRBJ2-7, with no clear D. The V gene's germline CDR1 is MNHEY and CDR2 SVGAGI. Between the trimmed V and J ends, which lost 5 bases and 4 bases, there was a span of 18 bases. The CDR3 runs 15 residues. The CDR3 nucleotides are TGTGCCAGCAGTCTTAACTCTGGCGCATCTTACGAGCAGTACTTC. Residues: CASSLNSGASYEQYF.

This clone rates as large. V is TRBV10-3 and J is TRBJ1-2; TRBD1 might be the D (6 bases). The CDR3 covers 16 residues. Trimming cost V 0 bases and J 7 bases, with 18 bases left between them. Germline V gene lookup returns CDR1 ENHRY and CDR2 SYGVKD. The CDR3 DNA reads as TGTGCCATCAGTGAGTCGACTCAGGCAGGGGAGAGTGGCTACACCTTC. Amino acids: CAISESTQAGESGYTF.

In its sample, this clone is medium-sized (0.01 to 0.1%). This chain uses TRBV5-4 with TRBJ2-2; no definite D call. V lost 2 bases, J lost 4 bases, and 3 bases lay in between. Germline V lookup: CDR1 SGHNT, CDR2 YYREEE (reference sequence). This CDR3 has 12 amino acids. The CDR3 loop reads CASSFGTGELFF. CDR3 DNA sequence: TGTGCCAGCAGCTTCGGCACCGGGGAGCTGTTTTTT.

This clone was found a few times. The CDR3, as DNA: TGTGCCAGCAGCCATAGCGGGAGCTCCTACAATGAGCAGTTCTTC. Its translation: CASSHSGSSYNEQFF. V is TRBV7-9 and J is TRBJ2-1; 9 nucleotides agree with TRBD2. V dropped 5 bases and J dropped 0; count of bases not matched to a gene: 2. Germline assignment: CDR1 SEHNR and CDR2 FQNEAQ (reference sequence). The CDR3 loop spans 15 amino acids.

In nucleotides, the CDR3 is TGTGCCAGCTCACCCGGGGAGGGGATCGACTATGGCTACACCTTC. Translating it yields CASSPGEGIDYGYTF. The chain carries TRBV18 and TRBJ1-2, with D tentatively TRBD1 (5 bases). Trimming took off 3 bases at V and 3 bases at J, with 14 bases between the two ends. The CDR3 consists of 15 residues. The germline V gene encodes CDR1 KGHSH and CDR2 LQKENI.

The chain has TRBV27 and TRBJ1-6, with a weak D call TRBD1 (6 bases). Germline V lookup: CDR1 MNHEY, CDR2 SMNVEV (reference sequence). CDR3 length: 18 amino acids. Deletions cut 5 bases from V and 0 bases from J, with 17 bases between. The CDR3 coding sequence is TGTGCCAGCAGTGAGACCGGGACATCAAGCTCCTATAATTCACCCCTCCACTTT. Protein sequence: CASSETGTSSSYNSPLHF.

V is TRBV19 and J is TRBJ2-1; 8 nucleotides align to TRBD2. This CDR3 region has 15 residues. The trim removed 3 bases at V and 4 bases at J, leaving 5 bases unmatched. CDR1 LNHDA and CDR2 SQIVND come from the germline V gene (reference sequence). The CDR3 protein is CASSIAGGEYNEQFF. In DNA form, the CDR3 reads TGTGCCAGTAGTATTGCGGGGGGCGAGTACAATGAGCAGTTCTTC.

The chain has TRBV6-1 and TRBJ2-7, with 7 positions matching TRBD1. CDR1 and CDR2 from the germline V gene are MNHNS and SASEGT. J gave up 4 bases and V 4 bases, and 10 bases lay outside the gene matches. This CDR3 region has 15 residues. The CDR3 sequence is CASSVPGQRRYEQYF. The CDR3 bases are TGTGCCAGCAGTGTACCGGGACAGAGAAGATACGAGCAGTACTTC.

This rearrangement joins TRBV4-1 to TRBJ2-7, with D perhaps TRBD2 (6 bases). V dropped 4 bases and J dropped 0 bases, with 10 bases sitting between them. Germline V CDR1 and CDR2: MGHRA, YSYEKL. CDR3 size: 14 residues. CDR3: CASSPLGGSYEQYF. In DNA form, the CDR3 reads TGCGCCAGCAGCCCTTTGGGGGGCTCCTACGAGCAGTACTTC.

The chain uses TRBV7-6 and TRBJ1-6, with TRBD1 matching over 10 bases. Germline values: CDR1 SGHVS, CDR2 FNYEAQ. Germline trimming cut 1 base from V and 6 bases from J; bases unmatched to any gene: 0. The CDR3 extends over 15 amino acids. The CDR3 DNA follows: TGTGCCAGCAGCTTAGGACAGGGGGCTAATTCACCCCTCCACTTT. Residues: CASSLGQGANSPLHF.

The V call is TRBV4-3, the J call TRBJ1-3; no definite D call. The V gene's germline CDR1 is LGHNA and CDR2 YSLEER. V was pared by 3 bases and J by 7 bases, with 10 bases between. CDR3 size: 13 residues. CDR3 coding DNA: TGCGCCAGCAGCCAGGATAGAGGGAACACCATATATTTT. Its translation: CASSQDRGNTIYF.

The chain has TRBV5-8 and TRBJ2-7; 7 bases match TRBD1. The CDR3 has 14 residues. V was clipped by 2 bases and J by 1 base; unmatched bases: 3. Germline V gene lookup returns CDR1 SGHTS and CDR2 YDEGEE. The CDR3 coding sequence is TGTGCCAGCAGCTTTGACAGGGCGTCCTACGAGCAGTACTTC. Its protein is CASSFDRASYEQYF. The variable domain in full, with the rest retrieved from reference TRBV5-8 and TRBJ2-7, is EAGVTQSPTHLIKTRGQQATLRCSPISGHTSVYWYQQALGLGLQFLLWYDEGEERNRGNFPPRFSGRQFPNYSSELNVNALELEDSALYLCASSFDRASYEQYFGPGTRLTVT.

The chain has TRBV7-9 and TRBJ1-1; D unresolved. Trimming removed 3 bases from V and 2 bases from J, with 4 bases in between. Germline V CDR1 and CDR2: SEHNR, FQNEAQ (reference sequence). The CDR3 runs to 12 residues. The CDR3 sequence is CASSLVNTEAFF. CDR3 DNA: TGTGCCAGCAGCTTGGTTAACACTGAAGCTTTCTTT.

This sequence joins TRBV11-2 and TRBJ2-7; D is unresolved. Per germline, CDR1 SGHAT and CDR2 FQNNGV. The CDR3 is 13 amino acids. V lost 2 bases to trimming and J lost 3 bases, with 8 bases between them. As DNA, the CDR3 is TGTGCCAGCAGCTTACAGGTACTCTACGAGCAGTACTTC. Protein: CASSLQVLYEQYF.